These 7 T cell receptor beta chains came from one sample sequenced in a study of T-cell memory formation after mild COVID-19. Using its own MiXCR run on the 5' RACE reads, TCRdb lists one record per CDR3 protein. Counted here are around 130,000 distinct CDR3 sequences, approximately 6.3% occurring once; the ten biggest clones make up under 2.5%. Sequenced: PBMCs or a T cell subset sorted from them (not recorded which). All receptors come from an adult woman who had mild COVID-19 (a few samples of this study predate the infection). Cell type and time point are not known.

This clonotype came up a few times. J is TRBJ2-2 and V is TRBV7-6, with TRBD2 as a possible D gene (7 bases). V was clipped by 7 bases and J by 6 bases, with 12 bases between them. Germline CDR1 and CDR2: SGHVS and FNYEAQ. The CDR3 runs 13 residues. The CDR3 coding sequence is TGTGCCAGCAACACCGGGGGGCCCGGGGAGCTGTTTTTT. This translates into CASNTGGPGELFF.

This clonotype has only a few counts. The chain links TRBV19 to TRBJ1-5, with D unclear. CDR3 length equals 15 residues. Trimming shortened V by 7 bases and J by 3 bases, and 16 bases separated the two germline ends. The germline V gene encodes CDR1 LNHDA and CDR2 SQIVND (reference sequence). CDR3 DNA: TGTGCCAGTACCGCGCAGACTACAACCAATCAGCCCCAGCATTTT. As protein: CASTAQTTTNQPQHF. Drawing the rest from reference TRBV19 and TRBJ1-5, the complete variable domain is DGGITQSPKYLFRKEGQNVTLSCEQNLNHDAMYWYRQDPGQGLRLIYYSQIVNDFQKGDIAEGYSVSREKKESFPLTVTSAQKNPTAFYLCASTAQTTTNQPQHFGDGTRLSIL.

At least ten counts were recorded for this clonotype. The V and J genes are TRBV5-1 and TRBJ2-7, with D possibly TRBD1 on 6 matching bases. Germline V gene lookup returns CDR1 SGHRS and CDR2 YFSETQ. Trimming left V 1 base short and J 4 bases short, with 9 bases between. CDR3 length: 13 amino acids. The CDR3 reads CASSLSQGYEQYF. The CDR3 nucleotides are TGCGCCAGCAGCTTGTCACAGGGTTACGAGCAGTACTTC.

This clonotype was observed a handful of times. The chain couples TRBV12-3 or TRBV12-4 to TRBJ2-4, with TRBD2 matching 10 bases. This CDR3 has 16 residues. The V and J ends lost 2 bases and 8 bases, in that order; junction bases with no gene match: 9. CDR3 protein: CASSLMGSGRGHIQYF. CDR3 nucleotides: TGTGCCAGCAGTTTAATGGGGAGCGGGAGGGGGCACATTCAGTACTTC.

This clonotype has more than one count but fewer than ten. The chain couples TRBV6-5 to TRBJ1-2, with 7 bases lining up with TRBD1. The ends lost 4 bases at V and 6 bases at J; junction bases unmatched: 8. CDR3 length: 14 residues. Germline V gene sequence: CDR1 MNHEY, CDR2 SVGAGI. CDR3 coding DNA: TGTGCCAGCAGTTCCATAGCCAGGGGGAATGGCTACACCTTC. Translation gives CASSSIARGNGYTF.

The chain joins TRBV7-2 to TRBJ2-5; D call uncertain. Germline V gives CDR1 SGHTA, CDR2 FQGNSA. Trimming took 1 base from V and 1 from J, leaving 7 bases between them. The CDR3 sequence is 14 residues long. The CDR3 protein is CASSLETAQETQYF. DNA for the CDR3: TGTGCCAGCAGCTTAGAGACGGCCCAAGAGACCCAGTACTTC.

This clonotype was counted at least ten times. The V call is TRBV6-1, the J call TRBJ1-2, with D possibly TRBD1 on 5 matching bases. The V end was cut by 8 bases, the J end by 8 bases, with 18 bases between. The germline V gene has CDR1 MNHNS and CDR2 SASEGT. CDR3 length: 13 amino acids. Here the CDR3 reads CASGTGPNIGYTF. In nucleotides, the CDR3 is TGTGCCAGCGGGACTGGACCGAACATAGGCTACACCTTC.